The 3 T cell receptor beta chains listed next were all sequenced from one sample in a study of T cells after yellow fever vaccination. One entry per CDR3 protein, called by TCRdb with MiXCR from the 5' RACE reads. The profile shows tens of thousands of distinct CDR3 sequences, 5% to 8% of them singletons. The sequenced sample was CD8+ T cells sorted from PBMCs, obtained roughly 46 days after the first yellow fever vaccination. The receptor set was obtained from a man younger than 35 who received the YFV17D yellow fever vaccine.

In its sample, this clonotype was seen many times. The CDR3 spells CASSLTGQGALPLGYEQYV. DNA of the CDR3: TGTGCCAGCAGCTTAACTGGACAGGGGGCGCTTCCGTTGGGCTACGAGCAGTACGTC. The chain is built from TRBV7-6 and TRBJ2-7; 11 nucleotides match TRBD1. Unmatched junction bases numbered 15, after V lost 2 bases and J lost 3 bases. The CDR3 is made up of 19 amino acids. CDR1 SGHVS and CDR2 FNYEAQ come from the germline V gene.

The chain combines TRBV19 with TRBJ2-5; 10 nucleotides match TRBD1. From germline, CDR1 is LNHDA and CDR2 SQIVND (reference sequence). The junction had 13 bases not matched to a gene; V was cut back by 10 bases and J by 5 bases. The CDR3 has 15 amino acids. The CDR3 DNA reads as TGTGCCACCACTAAGGACAGGGGGTTTCGGGAGACCCAGTACTTC. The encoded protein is CATTKDRGFRETQYF.

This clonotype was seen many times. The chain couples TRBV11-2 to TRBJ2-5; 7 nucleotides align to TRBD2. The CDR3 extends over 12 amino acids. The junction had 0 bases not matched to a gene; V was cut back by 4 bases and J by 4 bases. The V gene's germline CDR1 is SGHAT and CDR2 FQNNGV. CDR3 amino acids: CASSSGGETQYF. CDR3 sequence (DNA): TGTGCCAGCAGCTCGGGGGGAGAGACCCAGTACTTC.